The entry that follows covers one T cell receptor (beta chain) sequence. This entry comes from a study of tumor-infiltrating lymphocytes in primary liver carcinoma. Co-extracted RNA and DNA came from roughly 20-30 mg of unsorted bulk tissue. cDNA specific to TCR beta was made from around 470 ng of total RNA, with a constant-region primer employed for priming. Library construction for TCR beta comprised three nested multiplex PCR rounds performed with slightly modified ARM-PCR. Investigators reported that the first two PCR rounds, at roughly 11 cycles each, used TRBV1-TRBV30 forward primers with a C-beta reverse primer. Using its own MiXCR run on the multiplex PCR reads, TCRdb lists one record per CDR3 protein. The sample carries 40,000 to 55,000 distinct CDR3 sequences, 70% to 80% recorded once. V gave up 6 bases and J gave up 12 bases; unmatched junction bases: 11. The CDR3 is 13 amino acids. Germline CDR1 WNHNN, CDR2 SYGVQD (reference sequence).

Sequences were obtained from liver tumor tissue from sampling region 5. Subset specified: tumor region T5, tumor centre. The chain couples TRBV10-1 to TRBJ2-1, with 7 bases identical to TRBD2. The receptor was derived from a man aged 35-49 years with primary liver carcinoma and hepatitis B virus infection. In DNA, the CDR3 is TGCGCCAGCAGCGGTGGGGGGGGTACCCGGCAGTTCTTC. This encodes CASSGGGGTRQFF.